The 23 T cell receptor beta chains presented below share a single source sample, sequenced in a study of T-cell reconstitution after alpha-beta-depleted transplantation in children. It was with unique molecular identifiers that the TCRbeta library was prepared. TCRdb reanalysed the PCR reads using MiXCR and keeps one entry per CDR3 protein. The sample shows over 550,000 distinct CDR3 sequences, about 10% of them seen only once. The starting material was PBMCs from the stem cell graft donor, obtained from the stem cell graft. The receptors were gathered from a human donor who donated a stem cell graft to a child with acute myeloid leukemia.

The chain has TRBV20-1 and TRBJ2-4; 7 bases are shared with TRBD1. CDR3 length equals 14 residues. J was trimmed by 0 bases and V by 6 bases; bases with no gene match: 5. Germline CDR1 DFQATT, CDR2 SNEGSKA (reference sequence). CDR3 in DNA: TGCAGTGCCACGGGACAGAGAGCCAAAAACATTCAGTACTTC. This sequence encodes CSATGQRAKNIQYF.

The chain links TRBV12-3 or TRBV12-4 to TRBJ2-7; possible D gene TRBD1, 6 bases. There are 15 residues in the CDR3. V lost 7 bases and J lost 0, with 16 bases in between. The CDR3 spells CASNPRQGPSYEQYF. CDR3 DNA: TGTGCCAGCAACCCGAGGCAGGGGCCCTCCTACGAGCAGTACTTC.

This clonotype was seen repeatedly, ten times or more. The gene calls are TRBV7-2 and TRBJ2-5, with D possibly being TRBD2 (6 bases). Germline V gives CDR1 SGHTA, CDR2 FQGNSA. The CDR3 extends over 15 amino acids. V lost 4 bases and J 5 bases, leaving 17 bases between the germline ends. This CDR3 reads CASSSDPGTLETQYF. CDR3 coding DNA: TGTGCCAGCAGCTCAGACCCCGGGACTTTGGAGACCCAGTACTTC.

Written as DNA, the CDR3 is TGTGCCAGCAGCCAAGATAGGGTTAATTCACCCCTCCACTTT. Translation: CASSQDRVNSPLHF. The chain has TRBV3-1 and TRBJ1-6; D remains unclear. V shed 0 bases and J shed 6 bases, with 6 bases lying between them. Germline V CDR1 and CDR2: LGHDT, YNNKEL (reference sequence). The CDR3 has 14 residues.

The table lists this clonotype with a few counts. The chain combines TRBV20-1 with TRBJ2-2; 14 bases map to TRBD2. CDR1 is DFQATT and CDR2 is SNEGSKA in the germline V gene (reference sequence). V lost 1 base to trimming and J lost 10 bases; unmatched junction nucleotides: 5. CDR3 length equals 15 residues. The CDR3 here is CSARARLAGGPELFF. The CDR3 DNA sequence: TGCAGTGCTAGAGCGCGACTAGCGGGAGGGCCGGAGCTGTTTTTT.

This clonotype came up many times. This chain uses TRBV2 with TRBJ2-5, with 7 bases aligning to TRBD1. Per germline, CDR1 SNHLY and CDR2 FYNNEI. The CDR3 runs 14 residues. Trimming at V came to 8 bases and at J to 2 bases, leaving 8 bases not matched to a gene. CDR3 in DNA: TGTGCCAGCCGAGGGGACAGTCTTCAAGAGACCCAGTACTTC. The encoded protein is CASRGDSLQETQYF.

This clonotype was counted between two and nine times. The chain recombines TRBV28 with TRBJ2-7, with TRBD1 matching over 9 bases. This CDR3 is built from 15 residues. Trimming cost V 5 bases and J 5 bases; bases outside gene matches: 10. The germline V gene has CDR1 MDHEN and CDR2 SYDVKM. The CDR3 sequence: CASSRTGTGRDEQYF. The CDR3 DNA reads TGTGCCAGCAGTCGAACCGGGACAGGGCGGGACGAGCAGTACTTC.

This sequence joins TRBV20-1 and TRBJ1-5, with 7 positions matching TRBD1. This CDR3 is built from 14 residues. Germline V gene sequence: CDR1 DFQATT, CDR2 SNEGSKA (reference sequence). V shed 6 bases and J 6 bases; nucleotides not matched to a gene: 11. CDR3 DNA sequence: TGCAGTGCACAAGGGACAGAGGAATCTCAGCCCCAGCATTTT. Residues: CSAQGTEESQPQHF.

This clonotype was detected a few times. The chain employs TRBV20-1 and TRBJ2-7; no definite D call. The CDR3 has 13 amino acids. Trimming left V 5 bases short and J 6 bases short, with 17 bases between. The germline gives CDR1 DFQATT, CDR2 SNEGSKA (reference sequence). The CDR3 loop reads CSASDPMRFEQYF. Here the CDR3 DNA reads TGCAGTGCTTCGGACCCTATGAGGTTCGAGCAGTACTTC.

About this clonotype itself: A much more abundant neighbour one base away suggests this may be a read error. The J gene is TRBJ1-1, the V gene TRBV5-1; D not certain. The germline CDR1 and CDR2 sequences are SGHRS and YFSETQ. This CDR3 region has 15 residues. In DNA, the CDR3 is TGCGCCAGCAGCCCTTCAGCTAACATGAACACTGAAGCTTACTTT. This translates into CASSPSANMNTEAYF.

The chain combines TRBV7-8 with TRBJ2-3; 9 nucleotides line up with TRBD2. This CDR3 contains 14 residues. Germline V gene data show CDR1 as SGHVS and CDR2 as FQNEAQ. V dropped 10 bases and J dropped 2; count of bases not matched to a gene: 7. CDR3 residues: CATRLAEFTDTQYF. In nucleotides, the CDR3 is TGTGCCACCAGACTAGCGGAATTCACAGATACGCAGTATTTT.

This clonotype has ten or more counts. The V and J genes are TRBV12-3 or TRBV12-4 and TRBJ2-7; D gene unclear. V gave up 6 bases and J gave up 0 bases, with 12 bases separating them. CDR3 length: 14 amino acids. As DNA, the CDR3 is TGTGCCAGCAGCCCGCAGGAGAGCTCCTACGAGCAGTACTTC. As protein: CASSPQESSYEQYF.

This clonotype was recorded many times. This chain joins TRBV12-3 or TRBV12-4 and TRBJ1-6; 7 bases are shared with TRBD1. CDR3 length: 13 amino acids. The ends lost 4 bases at V and 10 bases at J; junction bases unmatched: 4. The CDR3 sequence: CASSSTGDSPLHF. The CDR3 DNA follows: TGTGCCAGCAGTTCTACAGGGGACTCACCCCTCCACTTT.

Concerning this clonotype: One end of the junction varies from germline; a read error may be responsible. The gene calls are TRBV2 and TRBJ2-2, with 9 bases identical to TRBD1. The CDR3 consists of 16 residues. Germline assignment: CDR1 SNHLY and CDR2 FYNNEI. CDR3 nucleotide sequence: TGTGCCAGCAGGGAAGACAGGGGGTTTTTTACCGGGGAGCTGTTTTTT. Translated: CASREDRGFFTGELFF. The full variable domain, completed using reference TRBV2 and TRBJ2-2, is EPEVTQTPSHQVTQMGQEVILRCVPISNHLYFYWYRQILGQKVEFLVSFYNNEISEKSEIFDDQFSVERPDGSNFTLKIRSTKLEDSAMYFCASREDRGFFTGELFFGEGSRLTVL.

There are many counts of this clonotype. This rearrangement joins TRBV25-1 to TRBJ1-6; 8 positions match TRBD1. This CDR3 is 13 amino acids long. The V segment lost 5 bases and the J segment 7 bases; nucleotides outside the gene matches: 1. Germline assignment: CDR1 MGHDK and CDR2 SYGVNS. As DNA, the CDR3 is TGTGCCAGCAGTCGACAGGGGAATTCACCCCTCCACTTT. As protein: CASSRQGNSPLHF.

This chain uses TRBV5-5 with TRBJ1-4, with D maybe TRBD1 (5 bases). Looked up from germline, CDR1 is SGHKS and CDR2 is YYEKEE (reference sequence). With 2 bases removed from V and 5 bases from J, the gap between germline ends came to 13 bases. This CDR3 contains 15 residues. The DNA for the CDR3 is TGTGCCAGCAGCTTTCTCGGGGCACGGAATGAAAAACTGTTTTTT. Amino acid sequence: CASSFLGARNEKLFF.

The table lists this clonotype with many counts. The CDR3 DNA reads TGTGCCAGCAGCCAGACTAGCGGGAGGGCCGAGCAGTACTTC. This translates into CASSQTSGRAEQYF. The chain combines TRBV7-2 with TRBJ2-7; 14 positions match TRBD2. This CDR3 comprises 14 residues. CDR1 is SGHTA, CDR2 FQGNSA, per germline. Trimming cost V 5 bases and J 6 bases; bases outside gene matches: 3.

This clonotype occurred a few times. V gene TRBV6-2 or TRBV6-3 combines with J gene TRBJ1-1; D uncertain. Between the trimmed V and J ends, which lost 5 bases and 11 bases, there was a span of 12 bases. CDR3 length: 11 residues. Germline V lookup: CDR1 MNHEY, CDR2 SVGEGT. Here the CDR3 reads CASSSQRRAFF. The CDR3 nucleotides are TGTGCCAGCAGTAGCCAGCGGCGGGCTTTCTTT.

The chain carries TRBV5-1 and TRBJ2-7; 12 bases match TRBD2. The CDR3 loop spans 16 amino acids. The V gene's germline CDR1 is SGHRS and CDR2 YFSETQ. The ends lost 5 bases at V and 4 bases at J; junction bases unmatched: 10. CDR3 in amino acids: CASRLAGGVGSYEQYF. The CDR3 DNA is TGCGCCAGCAGACTAGCGGGAGGAGTCGGTAGTTACGAGCAGTACTTC.

This clonotype has at least ten counts. The chain has TRBV5-6 and TRBJ2-7, with 10 bases that match TRBD2. CDR1 and CDR2 from the germline V gene are SGHDT and YYEEEE. The CDR3 has 15 amino acids. After removal of 4 bases from V and 2 bases from J, the junction contained 6 bases not matched to a gene. CDR3 sequence reads: CASSPRTSGPYEQYF. DNA for the CDR3: TGTGCCAGCAGCCCCCGGACTAGCGGCCCCTACGAGCAGTACTTC.

This clonotype was found a few times. This chain's CDR3 is CASSIISSGRSTRQFF. DNA of the CDR3: TGTGCCAGTAGTATAATCTCTAGCGGGAGAAGTACGAGGCAGTTCTTC. The chain joins TRBV19 to TRBJ2-1; TRBD2 matches at 10 bases. J was trimmed by 12 bases and V by 2 bases; bases with no gene match: 13. The germline CDR1 and CDR2 sequences are LNHDA and SQIVND (reference sequence). The length of the CDR3 is 16 residues.

This clonotype showed up many times. This chain uses TRBV5-1 with TRBJ2-5; 7 bases map to TRBD2. Germline V gene sequence: CDR1 SGHRS, CDR2 YFSETQ. J gave up 1 base and V 6 bases, and 9 bases lay outside the gene matches. The length of the CDR3 is 15 residues. The CDR3 bases are TGCGCCAGCACCCTGAATAGCGGGCTCCAAGAGACCCAGTACTTC. This encodes CASTLNSGLQETQYF.

This clonotype showed up many times. The CDR3, as DNA: TGTGCCAGCTCACCTTTAAAAAGAGCGGACCTCTACGAGCAGTACTTC. This gives the protein CASSPLKRADLYEQYF. J is TRBJ2-7 and V is TRBV18; TRBD2 is a possible D gene (5 bases). Trimming removed 3 bases from V and 3 bases from J, with 18 bases in between. Germline CDR1 is KGHSH and CDR2 is LQKENI. This CDR3 has 16 amino acids.